These T cell receptor beta chains were read from a single sample in a study of blood T cell repertoires in COVID-19. Clones were sequenced by immunoSEQ multiplex PCR, and TCRdb holds only the in-frame ones, with some missing. The table records under 400,000 clones, about nine tenths of them present only once. Material for sequencing was peripheral blood. These receptor sequences come from a woman younger than 45 with COVID-19, enrolled during active disease. Each CDR3 is given with its conserved first and last residue. The D gene is left open where the match is weak. Clone size, where shown, is once, few, many, or a class for clones that have expanded.

d_call: .; clone_size: .; v_call: TRBV4-3; j_call: TRBJ2-7; cdr3_aa: CASSQGRDYEQYF; cdr3_nt: TGCGCCAGCAGCCAAGGGAGAGACTACGAGCAGTACTTC
d_call: .; clone_size: .; v_call: TRBV29-1; j_call: TRBJ1-1; cdr3_aa: CSVGEGLNTEAFF; cdr3_nt: TGCAGCGTTGGGGAGGGACTGAACACTGAAGCTTTCTTT
d_call: .; clone_size: .; v_call: TRBV18; j_call: TRBJ2-2; cdr3_aa: CASSPRGAHTGELFF; cdr3_nt: TGTGCCAGCTCCCCTCGTGGGGCGCACACCGGGGAGCTGTTTTTT
d_call: TRBD2; clone_size: .; v_call: TRBV7-2; j_call: TRBJ2-4; cdr3_aa: CASSLGAGVLNIQYF; cdr3_nt: TGTGCCAGCAGCTTAGGAGCGGGGGTACTAAACATTCAGTACTTC
d_call: TRBD2; clone_size: .; v_call: TRBV14; j_call: TRBJ2-5; cdr3_aa: CASSQGGEGSGGAETQYF; cdr3_nt: TGTGCCAGCAGCCAAGGAGGTGAGGGTAGCGGGGGGGCAGAGACCCAGTACTTC
d_call: TRBD2; clone_size: .; v_call: TRBV4-2; j_call: TRBJ2-3; cdr3_aa: CASSLEGLAGGPGDTQYF; cdr3_nt: TGTGCCAGCAGCCTAGAGGGACTAGCGGGGGGGCCCGGGGATACGCAGTATTTT
d_call: .; clone_size: few; v_call: TRBV2; j_call: TRBJ2-7; cdr3_aa: CASSVLKSLQYF; cdr3_nt: TGTGCCAGCAGTGTTCTAAAGTCACTGCAGTACTTC
d_call: .; clone_size: .; v_call: TRBV18; j_call: TRBJ2-5; cdr3_aa: CASSPGGAETQYF; cdr3_nt: TGTGCCAGCTCACCAGGGGGCGCAGAGACCCAGTACTTC
d_call: TRBD2; clone_size: .; v_call: TRBV5-1; j_call: TRBJ2-1; cdr3_aa: CASSLEGLEGEQFF; cdr3_nt: TGCGCCAGCAGCTTGGAGGGACTAGAAGGTGAGCAGTTCTTC
d_call: .; clone_size: .; v_call: TRBV7-9; j_call: TRBJ2-5; cdr3_aa: CASSLTLTRPETQYF; cdr3_nt: TGTGCCAGCAGCCTAACACTAACAAGGCCAGAGACCCAGTACTTC
d_call: .; clone_size: .; v_call: TRBV15; j_call: TRBJ1-1; cdr3_aa: CATSSGFEAFF; cdr3_nt: TGTGCCACCAGCAGCGGGTTCGAAGCTTTCTTT
d_call: .; clone_size: .; v_call: TRBV4-2; j_call: TRBJ2-5; cdr3_aa: CASSLNSGETQYF; cdr3_nt: TGTGCCAGCAGCCTAAACTCGGGGGAGACCCAGTACTTC
d_call: TRBD1; clone_size: .; v_call: TRBV5-5; j_call: TRBJ1-2; cdr3_aa: CASSPLSDRAGYGYTF; cdr3_nt: TGTGCCAGCAGCCCGTTATCCGACAGGGCCGGCTATGGCTACACCTTC
d_call: TRBD2; clone_size: .; v_call: TRBV5-4; j_call: TRBJ2-2; cdr3_aa: CASSLRWGGITTGELFF; cdr3_nt: TGTGCCAGCAGCTTGAGGTGGGGGGGAATAACCACCGGGGAGCTGTTTTTT
d_call: .; clone_size: .; v_call: TRBV18; j_call: TRBJ1-2; cdr3_aa: CASSPPGAQGYTF; cdr3_nt: TGTGCCAGCTCACCACCGGGGGCGCAGGGCTACACCTTC
d_call: .; clone_size: .; v_call: TRBV7-8; j_call: TRBJ1-3; cdr3_aa: CASGLDLRWGNTIYF; cdr3_nt: TGTGCCAGCGGCTTGGACTTACGGTGGGGAAACACCATATATTTT
d_call: TRBD1; clone_size: .; v_call: TRBV3-1/TRBV3-2; j_call: TRBJ1-3; cdr3_aa: CASSRGTGSGNTIYF; cdr3_nt: TGTGCCAGCAGCCGGGGGACAGGTAGTGGAAACACCATATATTTT
d_call: .; clone_size: .; v_call: TRBV14; j_call: TRBJ2-7; cdr3_aa: CASSPLHGQDEQYF; cdr3_nt: TGTGCCAGCAGCCCGCTTCATGGGCAGGACGAGCAGTACTTC
d_call: .; clone_size: .; v_call: TRBV11-2; j_call: TRBJ2-3; cdr3_aa: CASSRVWTDTQYF; cdr3_nt: TGTGCCAGCAGCCGGGTGTGGACAGATACGCAGTATTTT